This is a list of T cell receptor beta chains from one sample in a study of identical twins. TCRdb called the 5' RACE reads again in MiXCR, with one record for every CDR3 protein. The table includes about 240,000 distinct CDR3 sequences, about 12% detected once. These data also featured in a second study, about yellow fever vaccine responses in identical twins.

The sample taken for sequencing was memory (CD45RO+) T cells sorted from blood. The receptors derive from a young woman in good health. Both conserved end residues are part of each CDR3. The D gene is left open where the match is weak. A clone size is listed for some rows: how often the clone was seen (once, few, many), or a class if it is expanded.

V gene	D gene	clone size	J gene	CDR3 protein	CDR3 DNA
TRBV20-1	NA	few	TRBJ2-7	CSARVELGDEQYF	TGCAGTGCTAGAGTCGAGCTAGGGGACGAGCAGTACTTC
TRBV3-1	TRBD2	few	TRBJ2-1	CASSQDLLGLAGGQFF	TGTGCCAGCAGCCAAGATCTATTGGGACTAGCGGGAGGTCAGTTCTTC
TRBV4-3	NA	many	TRBJ1-1	CASSQDNPGDTEAFF	TGCGCCAGCAGCCAAGATAACCCAGGGGACACTGAAGCTTTCTTT
TRBV3-1	NA	NA	TRBJ2-2	CASSRTRGIGTGELFF	TGTGCCAGCAGCCGGACGCGTGGGATAGGTACCGGGGAGCTGTTTTTT
TRBV18	NA	few	TRBJ2-5	CASSPRTSWETQYF	TGTGCCAGCTCACCTCGGACTTCTTGGGAGACCCAGTACTTC
TRBV4-2	NA	few	TRBJ2-5	CASSLPEETQYF	TGTGCCAGCAGCCTGCCAGAAGAGACCCAGTACTTC
TRBV29-1	TRBD2	many	TRBJ2-1	CSVEGGSWSNEQFF	TGCAGCGTTGAGGGCGGGAGCTGGTCAAATGAGCAGTTCTTC
TRBV20-1	TRBD2	NA	TRBJ2-1	CSASQTSGSPGYNEQFF	TGCAGTGCTTCCCAGACTAGCGGGAGCCCCGGGTACAATGAGCAGTTCTTC
TRBV5-1	TRBD2	few	TRBJ2-5	CASSLSGGPETQYF	TGCGCCAGCAGCTTATCGGGAGGACCCGAGACCCAGTACTTC
TRBV9	TRBD2	NA	TRBJ2-1	CASNGGSNNEQFF	TGTGCCAGCAACGGGGGGTCTAACAATGAGCAGTTCTTC
TRBV4-2	TRBD2	NA	TRBJ2-1	CASSQRLTGGLYNEQFF	TGTGCCAGCAGCCAGCGCTTAACGGGAGGTCTATACAATGAGCAGTTCTTC
TRBV7-2	NA	few	TRBJ1-2	CASSLARGAGDGYTF	TGTGCCAGCAGCTTAGCGAGGGGGGCAGGGGATGGCTACACCTTC